This TCR beta chain comes out of a study of shared clonotypes between healthy human individuals. The repertoire was sequenced with immunoSEQ multiplex PCR; TCRdb's copy has only in-frame clones and lacks some. The sample has 1.4 million to 1.5 million clones, roughly 96% seen once. The CDR3 runs 11 residues. Trimming took 0 bases from V and 5 from J, leaving 1 base between them. Germline V CDR1 and CDR2: SGHDT, YYEEEE. A remark on this clone: This same CDR3 is encoded by further DNA sequences in the sample.

The chain carries TRBV5-6 and TRBJ2-3, with D unresolved. The sample consisted of naive CD4+ T cells sorted from blood. Subset given: CD45RA+ positively selected. This clonotype was obtained from a man aged 30 to 39 in good health. Written as DNA, the CDR3 is TGTGCCAGCAGCTTGGGAGATACGCAGTATTTT. Translating gives CASSLGDTQYF.